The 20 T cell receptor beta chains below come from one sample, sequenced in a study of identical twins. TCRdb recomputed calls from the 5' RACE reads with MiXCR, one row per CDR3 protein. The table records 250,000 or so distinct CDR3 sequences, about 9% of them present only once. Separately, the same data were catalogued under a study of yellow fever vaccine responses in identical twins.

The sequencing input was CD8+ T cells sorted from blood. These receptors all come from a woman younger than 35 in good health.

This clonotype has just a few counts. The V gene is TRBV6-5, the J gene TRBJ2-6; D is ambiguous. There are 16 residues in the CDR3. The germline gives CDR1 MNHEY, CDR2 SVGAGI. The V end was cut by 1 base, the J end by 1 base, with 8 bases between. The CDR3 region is CASSYLTESGANVLTF. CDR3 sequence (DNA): TGTGCCAGCAGTTACTTAACGGAGTCTGGGGCCAACGTCCTGACTTTC.

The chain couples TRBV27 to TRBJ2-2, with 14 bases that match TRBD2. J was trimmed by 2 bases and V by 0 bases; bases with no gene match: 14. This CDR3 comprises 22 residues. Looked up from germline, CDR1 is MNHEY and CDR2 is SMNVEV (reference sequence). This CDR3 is CASSLSMGLAGESVKNTGELFF. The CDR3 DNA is TGTGCCAGCAGTTTATCTATGGGACTAGCGGGAGAGTCGGTTAAAAACACCGGGGAGCTGTTTTTT.

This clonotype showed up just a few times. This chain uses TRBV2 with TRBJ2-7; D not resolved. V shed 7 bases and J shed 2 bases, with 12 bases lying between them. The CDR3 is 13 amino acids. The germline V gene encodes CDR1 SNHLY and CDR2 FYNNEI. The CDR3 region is CASITTDTYEQYF. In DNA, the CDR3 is TGTGCCAGCATTACGACGGATACCTACGAGCAGTACTTC. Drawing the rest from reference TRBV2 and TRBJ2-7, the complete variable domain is EPEVTQTPSHQVTQMGQEVILRCVPISNHLYFYWYRQILGQKVEFLVSFYNNEISEKSEIFDDQFSVERPDGSNFTLKIRSTKLEDSAMYFCASITTDTYEQYFGPGTRLTVT.

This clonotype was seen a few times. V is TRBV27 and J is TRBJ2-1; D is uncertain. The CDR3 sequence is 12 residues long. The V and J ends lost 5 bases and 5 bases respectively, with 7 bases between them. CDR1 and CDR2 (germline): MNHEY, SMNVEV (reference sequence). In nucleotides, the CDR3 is TGTGCCAGCAGTAGGTCAGACAATGAGCAGTTCTTC. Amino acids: CASSRSDNEQFF.

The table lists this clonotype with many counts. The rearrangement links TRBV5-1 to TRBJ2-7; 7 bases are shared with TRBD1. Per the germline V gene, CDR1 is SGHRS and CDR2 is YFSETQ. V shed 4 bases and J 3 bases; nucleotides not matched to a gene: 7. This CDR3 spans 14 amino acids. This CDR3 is CASSDRDSHYEQYF. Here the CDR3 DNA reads TGCGCCAGCAGCGACCGGGACAGCCACTACGAGCAGTACTTC.

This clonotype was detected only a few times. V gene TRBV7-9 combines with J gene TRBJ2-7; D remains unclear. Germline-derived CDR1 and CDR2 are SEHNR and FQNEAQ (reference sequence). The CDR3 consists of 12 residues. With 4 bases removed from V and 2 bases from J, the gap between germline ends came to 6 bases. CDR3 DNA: TGTGCCAGCAGCTCGGCCGCCTACGAGCAGTACTTC. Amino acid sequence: CASSSAAYEQYF. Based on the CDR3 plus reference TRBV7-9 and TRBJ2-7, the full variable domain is DTGVSQNPRHKITKRGQNVTFRCDPISEHNRLYWYRQTLGQGPEFLTYFQNEAQLEKSRLLSDRFSAERPKGSFSTLEIQRTEQGDSAMYLCASSSAAYEQYFGPGTRLTVT.

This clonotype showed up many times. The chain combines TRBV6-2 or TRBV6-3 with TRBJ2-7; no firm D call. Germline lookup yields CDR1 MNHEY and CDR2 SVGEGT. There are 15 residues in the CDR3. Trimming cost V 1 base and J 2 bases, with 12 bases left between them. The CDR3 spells CASSYLTASAYEQYF. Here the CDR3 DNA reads TGTGCCAGCAGTTACTTAACAGCTTCAGCCTACGAGCAGTACTTC.

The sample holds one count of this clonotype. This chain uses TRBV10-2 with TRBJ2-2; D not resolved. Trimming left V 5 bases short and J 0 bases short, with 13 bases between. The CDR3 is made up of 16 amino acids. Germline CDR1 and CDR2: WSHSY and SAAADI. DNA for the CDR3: TGCGCCAGCAGTCGCACCATGGAACCGAACACCGGGGAGCTGTTTTTT. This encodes CASSRTMEPNTGELFF.

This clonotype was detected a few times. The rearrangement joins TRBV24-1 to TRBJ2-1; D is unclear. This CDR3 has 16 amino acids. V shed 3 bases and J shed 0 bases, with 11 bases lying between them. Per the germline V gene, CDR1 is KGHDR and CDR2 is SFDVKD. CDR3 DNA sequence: TGTGCCACCAGTGATCCCTATCGGAGCTCCTACAATGAGCAGTTCTTC. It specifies CATSDPYRSSYNEQFF.

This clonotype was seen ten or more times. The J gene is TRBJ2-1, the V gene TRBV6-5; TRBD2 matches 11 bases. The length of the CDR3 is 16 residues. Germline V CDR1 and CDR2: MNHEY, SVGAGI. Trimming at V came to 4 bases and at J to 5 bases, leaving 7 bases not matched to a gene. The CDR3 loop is CASSFLAGGQHNEQFF. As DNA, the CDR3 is TGTGCCAGCAGTTTTTTAGCGGGGGGGCAACACAATGAGCAGTTCTTC.

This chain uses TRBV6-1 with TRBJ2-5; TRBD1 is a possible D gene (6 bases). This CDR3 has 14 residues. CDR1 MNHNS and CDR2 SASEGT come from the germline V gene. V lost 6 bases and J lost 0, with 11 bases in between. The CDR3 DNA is TGTGCCAGCAGACCCGACAGGTACCAAGAGACCCAGTACTTC. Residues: CASRPDRYQETQYF.

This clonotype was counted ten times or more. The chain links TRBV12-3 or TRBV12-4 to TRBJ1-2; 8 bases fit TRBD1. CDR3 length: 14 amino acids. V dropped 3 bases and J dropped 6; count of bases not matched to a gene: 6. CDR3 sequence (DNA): TGTGCCAGCAGTTTCGGCGGGACAGGCGATGGCTACACCTTC. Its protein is CASSFGGTGDGYTF.

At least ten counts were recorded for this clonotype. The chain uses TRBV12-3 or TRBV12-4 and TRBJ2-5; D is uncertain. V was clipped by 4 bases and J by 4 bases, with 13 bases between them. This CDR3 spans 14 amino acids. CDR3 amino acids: CASSSLWGGETQYF. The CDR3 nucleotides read TGTGCCAGCAGTTCGTTATGGGGTGGAGAGACCCAGTACTTC.

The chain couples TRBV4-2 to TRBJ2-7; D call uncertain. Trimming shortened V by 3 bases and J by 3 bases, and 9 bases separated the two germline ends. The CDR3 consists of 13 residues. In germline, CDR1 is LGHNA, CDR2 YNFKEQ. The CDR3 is CASSQKSDYEQYF. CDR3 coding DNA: TGTGCCAGCAGCCAGAAAAGCGACTACGAGCAGTACTTC.

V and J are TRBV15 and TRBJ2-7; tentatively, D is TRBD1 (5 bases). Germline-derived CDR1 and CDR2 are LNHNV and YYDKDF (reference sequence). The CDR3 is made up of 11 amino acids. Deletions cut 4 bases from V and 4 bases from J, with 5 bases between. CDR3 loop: CATSNRYEQYF. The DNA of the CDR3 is TGTGCCACCAGCAACAGGTACGAGCAGTACTTC. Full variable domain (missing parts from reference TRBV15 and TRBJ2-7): DAMVIQNPRYQVTQFGKPVTLSCSQTLNHNVMYWYQQKSSQAPKLLFHYYDKDFNNEADTPDNFQSRRPNTSFCFLDIRSPGLGDTAMYLCATSNRYEQYFGPGTRLTVT.

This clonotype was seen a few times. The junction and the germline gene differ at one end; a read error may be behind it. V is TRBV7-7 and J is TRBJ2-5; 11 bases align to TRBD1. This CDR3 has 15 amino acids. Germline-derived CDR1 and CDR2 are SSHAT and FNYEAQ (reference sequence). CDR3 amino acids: CASSWGQGEEETQYF. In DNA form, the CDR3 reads TGTGCTAGCAGCTGGGGACAGGGGGAAGAAGAGACCCAGTACTTC. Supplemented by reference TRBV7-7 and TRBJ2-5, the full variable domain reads GAGVSQSPRYKVTKRGQDVTLRCDPISSHATLYWYQQALGQGPEFLTYFNYEAQPDKSGLPSDRFSAERPEGSISTLTIQRTEQRDSAMYRCASSWGQGEEETQYFGPGTRLLVL.

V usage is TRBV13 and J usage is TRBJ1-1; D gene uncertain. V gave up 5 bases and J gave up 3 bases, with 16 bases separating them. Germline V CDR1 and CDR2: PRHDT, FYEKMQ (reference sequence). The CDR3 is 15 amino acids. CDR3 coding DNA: TGTGCCAGCAGCCATATCTTATCGGGGTACACTGAAGCTTTCTTT. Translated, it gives CASSHILSGYTEAFF.

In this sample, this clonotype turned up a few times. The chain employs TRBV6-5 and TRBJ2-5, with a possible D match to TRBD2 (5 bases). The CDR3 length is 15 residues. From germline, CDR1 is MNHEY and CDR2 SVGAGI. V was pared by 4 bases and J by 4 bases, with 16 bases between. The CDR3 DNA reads TGTGCCAGCAGTTCGGTCGAAGGAGGTGGAGAGACCCAGTACTTC. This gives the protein CASSSVEGGGETQYF.

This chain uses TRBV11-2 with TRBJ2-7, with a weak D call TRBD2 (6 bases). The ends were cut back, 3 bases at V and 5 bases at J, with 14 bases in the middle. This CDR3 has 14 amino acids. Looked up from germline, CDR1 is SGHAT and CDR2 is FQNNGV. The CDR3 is CASSFTGEWHEQYF. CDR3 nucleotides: TGTGCCAGCAGCTTTACGGGAGAATGGCACGAGCAGTACTTC.

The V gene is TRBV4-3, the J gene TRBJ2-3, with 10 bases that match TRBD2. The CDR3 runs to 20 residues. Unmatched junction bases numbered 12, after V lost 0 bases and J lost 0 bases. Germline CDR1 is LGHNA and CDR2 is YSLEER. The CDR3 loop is CASSQDRLTSGLSSTDTQYF. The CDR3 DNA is TGCGCCAGCAGCCAAGATCGTCTGACTAGCGGGCTTTCTAGCACAGATACGCAGTATTTT.